The rows below give T cell receptor beta chains drawn from one sample of a study of T cell changes during pregnancy in multiple sclerosis. Sequencing was performed with immunoSEQ multiplex PCR; in TCRdb, only in-frame clones are kept and a portion is missing. Of 35,000 to 50,000 clones in the sample, roughly 87% were seen once. The sequences come from CD4+ T cells from peripheral blood mononuclear cells, collected after pregnancy. Every receptor here comes from a female donor with multiple sclerosis, enrolled in a pregnancy study. Both conserved end residues are part of each CDR3. D genes are given only for firm matches. Where a row states a size, it is once, few, many or the class of an expanded clone; other rows omit it.

>TRBV2|.|TRBJ1-5|.
TGTGCCAGCCGATCCCAAACAGGATCGGTTCAGCCCCAGCATTTT
CASRSQTGSVQPQHF
>TRBV4-2|.|TRBJ1-2|.
TGTGCCAGCAGCCTTAGAGAGGGCACTAACTATGGCTACACCTTC
CASSLREGTNYGYTF
>TRBV5-1|.|TRBJ1-1|.
TGCGCCAGCAGCCCTGAAAGTTCAGGGGATACTGAAGCTTTCTTT
CASSPESSGDTEAFF
>TRBV10-3|.|TRBJ1-1|.
TGTCCCCGTCTACGCGGCGGAGCTTTCTTT
CPRLRGGAFF
>TRBV10-3|.|TRBJ1-5|.
TGTGCCATCAGTGTTTCAGGGTATGGGTCGCCCCAGCATTTT
CAISVSGYGSPQHF
>TRBV18|.|TRBJ2-2|.
TGTGCCAGCTCAGGACTACGAAACACCGGGGAGCTGTTTTTT
CASSGLRNTGELFF
>TRBV4-2|.|TRBJ2-5|TRBD1
TGTGCCAGCAGCCAAGGACAGGGGGGAGAGACCCAGTACTTC
CASSQGQGGETQYF
>TRBV18|.|TRBJ1-1|TRBD1
TGTGCCAGCTCACCACAAACAGGGGGCACGAACACTGAAGCTTTCTTT
CASSPQTGGTNTEAFF
>TRBV7-2|.|TRBJ2-1|.
TGTGCCAGCAGCCCCCCGGGACTCTCTTCCGGTGAGCAGTTCTTC
CASSPPGLSSGEQFF
>TRBV19|once|TRBJ2-1|.
TGTGCCAGTACCGTAGGAGGGCCTGACTCCTACAATGAGCAGTTCTTC
CASTVGGPDSYNEQFF
>TRBV14|.|TRBJ2-7|.
TGTGCCAGCAGCCAACTAGCAAATCCCTACGAGCAGTACTTC
CASSQLANPYEQYF